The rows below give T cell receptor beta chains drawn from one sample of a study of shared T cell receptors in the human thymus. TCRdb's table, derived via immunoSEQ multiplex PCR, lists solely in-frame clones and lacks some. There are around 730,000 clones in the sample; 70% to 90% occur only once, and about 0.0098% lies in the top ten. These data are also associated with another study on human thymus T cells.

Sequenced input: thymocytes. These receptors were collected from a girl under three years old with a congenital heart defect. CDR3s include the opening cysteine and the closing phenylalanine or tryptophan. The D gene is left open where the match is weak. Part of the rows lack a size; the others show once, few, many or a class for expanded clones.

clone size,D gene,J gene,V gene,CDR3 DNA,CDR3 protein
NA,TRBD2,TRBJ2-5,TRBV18,TGTGCCAGCTCAGCATCGGGACTAGCGGGGTCGGAGACCCAGTACTTC,CASSASGLAGSETQYF
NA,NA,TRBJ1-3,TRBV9,TGTGCCAGCAGCGTAGCAGGGGCCAGAAACACCATATATTTT,CASSVAGARNTIYF
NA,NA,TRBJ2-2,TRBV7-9,TGTGCCAGCAGCCCCGATAGCTCTAGCGACACTTCGAACACCGGGGAGCTGTTTTTT,CASSPDSSSDTSNTGELFF
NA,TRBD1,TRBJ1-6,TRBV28,TGTGCCAGCCACGGCCTTAGGGGACAGCTCCTCAGCTCCTATAATTCACCCCTCCACTTT,CASHGLRGQLLSSYNSPLHF
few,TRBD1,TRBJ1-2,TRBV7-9,TGTGCCAGCAGCCGCAGGACAGGGACTAACTATGGCTACACCTTC,CASSRRTGTNYGYTF
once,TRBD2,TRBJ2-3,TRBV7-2,TGTGCCAGCAGCTTAGAGTCGCGGGGGTCGGGGACAGATACGCAGTATTTT,CASSLESRGSGTDTQYF
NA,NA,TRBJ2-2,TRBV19,TGTGCCAGTAGCCCAGAGAACACCGGGGAGCTGTTTTTT,CASSPENTGELFF
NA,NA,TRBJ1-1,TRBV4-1,TGCGCCAGCAGCCAAGGCCCCGGGGGGGCGGCCGAAGCTTTCTTT,CASSQGPGGAAEAFF
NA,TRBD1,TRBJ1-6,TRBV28,TGTGCCAGCAGCTCCAGGGGGTTACGGAATTCACCCCTCCACTTT,CASSSRGLRNSPLHF
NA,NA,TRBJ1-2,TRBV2,TGTGCCAGCAGCCCTTCACAGCACCTCTATGGCTACACCTTC,CASSPSQHLYGYTF
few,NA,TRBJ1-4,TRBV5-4,TGTGCCAGCAGCTTGTCGGCCCAAGGACTAGACAGGGAAAAACTGTTTTTT,CASSLSAQGLDREKLFF
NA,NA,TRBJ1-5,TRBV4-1,TGCGCCAGCAGCCAAGTTTCCGGGCAGCCCCAGCATTTT,CASSQVSGQPQHF
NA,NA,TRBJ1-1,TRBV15,TGTGCCACCAGCAGTATCGTACCCCACAGTTTGAACACTGAAGCTTTCTTT,CATSSIVPHSLNTEAFF
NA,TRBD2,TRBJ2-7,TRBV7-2,TGTGCCAGCAGCCCGCAACCGGGACTAGCGGGGGGGCCCTACGAGCAGTACTTC,CASSPQPGLAGGPYEQYF
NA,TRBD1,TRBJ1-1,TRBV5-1,TGCGCCAGCAGCTCATTTCAGGCCGACAGGGGACAAAACACTGAAGCTTTCTTT,CASSSFQADRGQNTEAFF
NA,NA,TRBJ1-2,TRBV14,TGTGCCAGCAGCCAAGATACTACCGAAACGGGCTATGGCTACACCTTC,CASSQDTTETGYGYTF
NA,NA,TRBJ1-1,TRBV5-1,TGCGCCAGCAGCTTGAGCCCGCAAACCCCCCGGCGGTACACTGAAGCTTTCTTT,CASSLSPQTPRRYTEAFF
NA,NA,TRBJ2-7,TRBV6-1,TGTGCCAGCAGTGAAGCGGTGTCGGTAGGGGCCGCCTACGAGCAGTACTTC,CASSEAVSVGAAYEQYF
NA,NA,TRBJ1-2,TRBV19,TGTGCCAGTAAGCGGTTACAGGGAGGGAACTATGGCTACACCTTC,CASKRLQGGNYGYTF
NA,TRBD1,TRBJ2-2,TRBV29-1,TGCAGCGTTGAAGCAGGCCATGGTGAAATAGGGGGCCTAAAAGGGCCCGGGGAGCTGTTTTTT,CSVEAGHGEIGGLKGPGELFF
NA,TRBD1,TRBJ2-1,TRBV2,TGTGCCAGCAATCACCCCGGGACAGGGGGGGTCTACAATGAGCAGTTCTTC,CASNHPGTGGVYNEQFF
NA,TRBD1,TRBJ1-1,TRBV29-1,TGCAGCGTAGGCAAAGGGGGCGAGAACACTGAAGCTTTCTTT,CSVGKGGENTEAFF
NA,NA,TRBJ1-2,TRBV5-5,TGTGCCAGCAGCTTGGGTACTTGGTCTCCCGAACGCTATGGCTACACCTTC,CASSLGTWSPERYGYTF
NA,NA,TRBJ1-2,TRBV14,TGTGCCAGCAGCCAAGAAGAGGCCGACCACTATGGCTACACCTTC,CASSQEEADHYGYTF
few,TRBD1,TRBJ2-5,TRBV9,TGTGCCAGCAGCGCTGGGACAGAAGAGTGGGAGACCCAGTACTTC,CASSAGTEEWETQYF
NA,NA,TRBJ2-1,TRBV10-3,TGTGCCACGCGTAAAGCGGCCACCTACAATGAGCAGTTCTTC,CATRKAATYNEQFF
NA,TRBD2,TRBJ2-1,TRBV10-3,TGTGCCATCAGTGAGTCGCTCACTAGCGGGGGCCTCACAGTCGACAATGAGCAGTTCTTC,CAISESLTSGGLTVDNEQFF
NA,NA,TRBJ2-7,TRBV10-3,TGTGCCATCAGCCGGACATCTAACTACGAGCAGTACTTC,CAISRTSNYEQYF
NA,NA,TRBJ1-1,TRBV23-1,TGCGCCAGCAAAGACTCGAACACTGAAGCTTTCTTT,CASKDSNTEAFF
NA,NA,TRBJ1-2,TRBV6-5,TGTGCCAGCACTTTCCTAGGGGGAGAAGACTATGGCTACACCTTC,CASTFLGGEDYGYTF
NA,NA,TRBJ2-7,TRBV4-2,TGTGCCAGCAGCCAAGGGACTTCCTCTTCCTACGAGCAGTACTTC,CASSQGTSSSYEQYF
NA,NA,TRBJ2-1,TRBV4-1,TGCGCCAGCAGCCAAGATTCGGACTTCTCGAGCTCCTACAATGAGCAGTTCTTC,CASSQDSDFSSSYNEQFF
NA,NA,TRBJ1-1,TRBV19,TGTGCCAGTAGTAGTCTTCCCGAGGTTTCCCTTCACACTGAAGCTTTCTTT,CASSSLPEVSLHTEAFF
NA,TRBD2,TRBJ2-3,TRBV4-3,TGCGCCAGCAGCCAAGACCCTAGCGGGGGGGCCTTAGTGGCGCAGTATTTT,CASSQDPSGGALVAQYF
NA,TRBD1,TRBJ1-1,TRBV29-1,TGCAGCGTTGAAGATCTGCCGAAAATGCCCCGGACAGGGCACACTGAAGCTTTCTTT,CSVEDLPKMPRTGHTEAFF
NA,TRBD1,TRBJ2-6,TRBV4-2,TGTGCCAGCAGCCAAGGGCTTATACGGGACAGGGCCGGCTCTGGGGCCAACGTCCTGACTTTC,CASSQGLIRDRAGSGANVLTF
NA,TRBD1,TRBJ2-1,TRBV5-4,TGTGCCAGCAGCTTTACTACCGGGACAGACAATGAGCAGTTCTTC,CASSFTTGTDNEQFF
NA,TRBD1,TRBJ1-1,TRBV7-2,TGTGCCAGCAGCGGGACAGGAGAAGCTTTCTTT,CASSGTGEAFF
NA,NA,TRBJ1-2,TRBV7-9,TGTGCCAGCAGCTTAACGCCCGCCAGGGCGGACTATGGCTACACCTTC,CASSLTPARADYGYTF
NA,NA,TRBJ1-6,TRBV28,TGTGCCAGCAGTTTTCAATTTGGGGCGACTAATTCACCCCTCCACTTT,CASSFQFGATNSPLHF
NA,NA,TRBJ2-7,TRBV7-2,TGTGCCAGCAGCTTCGGGGCAGGGGCGCCAGGGGAGCAGTACTTC,CASSFGAGAPGEQYF
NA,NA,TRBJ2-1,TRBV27,TGTGCCAGCAGTTTGCGGTTTTTAGGGGGGGCTCATGAGCAGTTCTTC,CASSLRFLGGAHEQFF
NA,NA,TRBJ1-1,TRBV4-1,TGCGCCAGCAGCCAAGAGCTTGATAGCCACCAGAACACTGAAGCTTTCTTT,CASSQELDSHQNTEAFF
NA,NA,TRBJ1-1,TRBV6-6,TGTGCCAGCAGTTCGGACAGTAGAGTTGAAGCTTTCTTT,CASSSDSRVEAFF
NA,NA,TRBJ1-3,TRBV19,TGTGCCAGTAGTCGTCCGAGGGGAAACACCATATATTTT,CASSRPRGNTIYF
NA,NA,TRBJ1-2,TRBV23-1,TGCGCCAGCAACCCCACGGGGGGGAAGGGCTACACCTTC,CASNPTGGKGYTF
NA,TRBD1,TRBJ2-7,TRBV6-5,TGTGCCAGCAGTAGGGGGACAGCCACCTACGAGCAGTACTTC,CASSRGTATYEQYF
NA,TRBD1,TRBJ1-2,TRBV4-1,TGCGCCAGCAGCCAAGATATGCGTCAGGGGGTGAGTGGCTACACCTTC,CASSQDMRQGVSGYTF
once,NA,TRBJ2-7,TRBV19,TGTGCCAGTAGTGGCCGGGACTCCTACGAGCAGTACTTC,CASSGRDSYEQYF
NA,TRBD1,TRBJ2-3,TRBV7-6,TGTGCCAGCAGCCGGGACAGGGGGAGGACAGATACGCAGTATTTT,CASSRDRGRTDTQYF
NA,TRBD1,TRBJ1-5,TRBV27,TGTGCCAGCAGTTTAGCTACAGGGGGCAATCAGCCCCAGCATTTT,CASSLATGGNQPQHF
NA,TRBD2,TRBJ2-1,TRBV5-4,TGTGCCAGCAGCTTGTCTAGCGGGGGGTCATCCTTGTATGAGCAGTTCTTC,CASSLSSGGSSLYEQFF